This TCR beta chain was captured by sequencing in a study of T cell responses to AZD1222 COVID-19 vaccine. Study-level results: With two AZD1222 doses given, Spike-specific TCR breadth and depth both rose.

Germline V gene lookup returns CDR1 ENHRY and CDR2 SYGVKD. CDR3 length: 17 residues. V lost 4 bases to trimming and J lost 7 bases; unmatched junction nucleotides: 12. As to this clone: As yet, its antigen is unknown.

Produced via immunoSEQ multiplex PCR; TCRdb's table is partial and in-frame only. The top ten clones hold 2.5% to 3% of a sample with 150,000 to 200,000 clones, around 87% of them seen once. The source material was peripheral blood, sampled on day 0 of MenACWY control vaccination. This receptor was obtained from an adult in good health. This chain links TRBV10-3 with TRBJ2-1; 11 positions match TRBD2. The CDR3 protein is CAISAGSGRASWNEQFF. The CDR3 nucleotides are TGTGCCATCAGTGCTGGTAGCGGGAGGGCCTCTTGGAATGAGCAGTTCTTC.